These 32 T cell receptor beta chains were sequenced from one sample in a study of cytomegalovirus exposure and HLA in healthy donors. Researchers ran the PCR with 60 Vbeta and 13 Jbeta primers. The protocol was immunoSEQ multiplex PCR, while the TCRdb copy is restricted to in-frame clones and leaves out a portion. This table has 85,000 to 100,000 clones, about four fifths appearing once. The material sequenced was PBMCs. The origin of the receptors is a human donor in good health.

The chain is built from TRBV9 and TRBJ1-4; possibly TRBD1 for D (5 bases). The CDR3 is made up of 14 amino acids. V was trimmed by 0 bases and J by 5 bases, leaving 8 bases between them. Germline V gene data show CDR1 as SGDLS and CDR2 as YYNGEE. This CDR3 is CASSVAGLNEKLFF. CDR3 in DNA: TGTGCCAGCAGCGTAGCGGGACTGAATGAAAAACTGTTTTTT.

This rearrangement joins TRBV7-8 to TRBJ1-1; no reliable D call. Trimming took 11 bases from V and 3 from J, leaving 10 bases between them. The CDR3 runs to 11 residues. Germline V gives CDR1 SGHVS, CDR2 FQNEAQ. The CDR3 here is CAGGYDTEAFF. DNA for the CDR3: TGTGCCGGAGGGTACGACACTGAAGCTTTCTTT. Filled out from reference TRBV7-8 and TRBJ1-1, the complete variable domain reads GAGVSQSPRYKVAKRGQDVALRCDPISGHVSLFWYQQALGQGPEFLTYFQNEAQLDKSGLPSDRFFAERPEGSVSTLKIQRTQQEDSAVYLCAGGYDTEAFFGQGTRLTVV.

This rearrangement joins TRBV19 to TRBJ2-3, with D possibly being TRBD2 (6 bases). Germline V gene data show CDR1 as LNHDA and CDR2 as SQIVND (reference sequence). CDR3 length equals 14 residues. V gave up 3 bases and J gave up 1 base, with 8 bases separating them. CDR3 amino acids: CASSISGGTDTQYF. The CDR3 DNA is TGTGCCAGTAGTATTTCGGGGGGCACAGATACGCAGTATTTT.

The chain is built from TRBV10-1 and TRBJ2-7; 7 positions agree with TRBD2. The V and J ends lost 4 bases and 7 bases, in that order; junction bases with no gene match: 1. The CDR3 loop spans 11 amino acids. CDR1 is WNHNN, CDR2 SYGVQD, per germline (reference sequence). CDR3 loop: CASSVGGEQYF. The CDR3 DNA reads as TGCGCCAGCAGTGTGGGGGGGGAGCAGTACTTC.

The chain's CDR3 is CASSSGSTRTDTQYF. The CDR3, as DNA: TGTGCCAGCAGTTCCGGGTCCACCCGCACAGATACGCAGTATTTT. The genes are TRBV6-5 and TRBJ2-3; no definite D call. Germline CDR1 MNHEY, CDR2 SVGAGI. The CDR3 totals 15 residues. The V end was cut by 4 bases, the J end by 1 base, with 12 bases between.

The chain is built from TRBV27 and TRBJ2-7; D remains ambiguous. Trimming left V 4 bases short and J 0 bases short, with 7 bases between. The CDR3 sequence is 13 residues long. The germline gives CDR1 MNHEY, CDR2 SMNVEV (reference sequence). This CDR3 is CASSSVSSYEQYF. CDR3 in DNA: TGTGCCAGCAGTTCAGTCAGCTCCTACGAGCAGTACTTC.

The rearrangement joins TRBV19 to TRBJ1-1; D not certain. The CDR3 spans 15 residues. V lost 3 bases to trimming and J lost 3 bases, with 14 bases between them. The germline gives CDR1 LNHDA, CDR2 SQIVND (reference sequence). CDR3 sequence: CASSMSEGTYTEAFF. As DNA, the CDR3 is TGTGCCAGTAGTATGTCGGAGGGAACCTACACTGAAGCTTTCTTT.

This clone was detected once. V is TRBV18 and J is TRBJ2-7, with D possibly matching TRBD1 (6 bases). Germline V lookup: CDR1 KGHSH, CDR2 LQKENI. This CDR3 comprises 15 residues. Trimming left V 1 base short and J 5 bases short, with 15 bases between. CDR3 region: CASSPRLEAGDEQYF. The DNA for the CDR3 is TGTGCCAGCTCACCACGGTTGGAGGCAGGGGACGAGCAGTACTTC. Complete variable domain (other parts from reference TRBV18 and TRBJ2-7): NAGVMQNPRHLVRRRGQEARLRCSPMKGHSHVYWYRQLPEEGLKFMVYLQKENIIDESGMPKERFSAEFPKEGPSILRIQQVVRGDSAAYFCASSPRLEAGDEQYFGPGTRLTVT.

This clone is a singleton in its sample. This chain uses TRBV10-3 with TRBJ2-6, with D possibly matching TRBD2 (6 bases). Germline V gives CDR1 ENHRY, CDR2 SYGVKD. The CDR3 is made up of 18 amino acids. The V and J ends lost 4 bases and 2 bases respectively, with 18 bases between them. The CDR3 is CAISGEAAYHTGANVLTF. The CDR3 nucleotides read TGTGCCATCAGTGGGGAGGCCGCGTACCATACTGGGGCCAACGTCCTGACTTTC.

On this clone itself: Compared with germline, one end of the junction differs, possibly owing to a read error. The gene calls are TRBV2 and TRBJ2-2; 7 nucleotides align to TRBD1. The CDR3 length is 14 residues. From germline, CDR1 is SNHLY and CDR2 FYNNEI. DNA of the CDR3: TGTGCCAGGAGTGACAGGGAGAACACCGGGGAGCTGTTTTTT. Amino acids: CARSDRENTGELFF. The variable domain in full, with the rest retrieved from reference TRBV2 and TRBJ2-2, is EPEVTQTPSHQVTQMGQEVILRCVPISNHLYFYWYRQILGQKVEFLVSFYNNEISEKSEIFDDQFSVERPDGSNFTLKIRSTKLEDSAMYFCARSDRENTGELFFGEGSRLTVL.

The genes are TRBV5-1 and TRBJ1-1; D not certain. V was pared by 2 bases and J by 1 base, with 12 bases between. This CDR3 is 15 amino acids long. Germline V gene lookup returns CDR1 SGHRS and CDR2 YFSETQ. In DNA, the CDR3 is TGCGCCAGCAGCTTAGGCGGGAAGGCGAACACTGAAGCTTTCTTT. This sequence encodes CASSLGGKANTEAFF.

The genes are TRBV12-5 and TRBJ1-2, with 8 bases fitting TRBD1. CDR1 and CDR2 from the germline V gene are LGHNT and FRNRAP. CDR3 length equals 16 residues. The J segment lost 6 bases and the V segment lost 1 base, leaving 10 bases of the junction unmatched. This CDR3 is CASGLGTGFGWDGYTF. CDR3 DNA sequence: TGTGCTAGTGGTTTGGGGACAGGGTTCGGTTGGGATGGCTACACCTTC. The full variable domain, with the rest looked up from reference TRBV12-5 and TRBJ1-2, is DARVTQTPRHKVTEMGQEVTMRCQPILGHNTVFWYRQTMMQGLELLAYFRNRAPLDDSGMPKDRFSAEMPDATLATLKIQPSEPRDSAVYFCASGLGTGFGWDGYTFGSGTRLTVV.

This chain connects TRBV11-3 to TRBJ1-1, with a possible D match to TRBD1 (5 bases). Per the germline V gene, CDR1 is SGHNT and CDR2 is YENEEA. Between the trimmed V and J ends, which lost 2 bases and 4 bases, there was a span of 14 bases. The CDR3 is 15 residues long. CDR3 in amino acids: CASSLTFGGVTEAFF. CDR3 nucleotide sequence: TGTGCCAGCAGCTTAACCTTCGGGGGGGTCACTGAAGCTTTCTTT. The full variable domain, in which reference TRBV11-3 and TRBJ1-1 provide the parts outside the CDR3, is EAGVVQSPRYKIIEKKQPVAFWCNPISGHNTLYWYLQNLGQGPELLIRYENEEAVDDSQLPKDRFSAERLKGVDSTLKIQPAELGDSAVYLCASSLTFGGVTEAFFGQGTRLTVV.

The rearrangement joins TRBV6-5 to TRBJ1-4; 7 bases agree with TRBD1. The germline gives CDR1 MNHEY, CDR2 SVGAGI. The V gene end was trimmed by 2 bases and the J gene end by 3 bases; junction bases not matched to a gene: 6. The CDR3 consists of 16 residues. The CDR3 spells CASSYSGQVSNEKLFF. In DNA form, the CDR3 reads TGTGCCAGCAGTTACAGCGGACAGGTGTCTAATGAAAAACTGTTTTTT.

This clone was recorded a few times. The CDR3 reads CASSRTGLNEKLFF. The CDR3 DNA sequence: TGTGCCAGCAGCCGGACTGGCCTAAATGAAAAACTGTTTTTT. The chain recombines TRBV7-9 with TRBJ1-4; D is undetermined. The CDR3 covers 14 residues. Trimming took off 5 bases at V and 5 bases at J, with 12 bases between the two ends. Germline V gene sequence: CDR1 SEHNR, CDR2 FQNEAQ (reference sequence).

The chain has TRBV18 and TRBJ1-2; unclear D gene. The V and J ends lost 6 bases and 2 bases respectively, with 10 bases between them. Germline CDR1 is KGHSH and CDR2 is LQKENI. The CDR3 is 13 residues long. CDR3 coding DNA: TGTGCCAGCTCGCTCGGGGAGAACTATGGCTACACCTTC. Translation: CASSLGENYGYTF.

The chain's CDR3 is CASSHEAGATEAFF. For the CDR3, the DNA is TGTGCCAGCAGCCATGAAGCTGGGGCCACTGAAGCTTTCTTT. The chain is built from TRBV16 and TRBJ1-1, with D perhaps TRBD1 (5 bases). Germline V gene sequence: CDR1 KGHSY, CDR2 FQNENV. V lost 3 bases to trimming and J lost 4 bases, with 12 bases between them. The CDR3 spans 14 residues.

The CDR3 region has the DNA TGTGCCAGCTCGCGGGGGGGGATGTACCAAGAGACCCAGTACTTC. Protein sequence: CASSRGGMYQETQYF. The chain recombines TRBV19 with TRBJ2-5; 9 bases fit TRBD2. Germline V gene lookup returns CDR1 LNHDA and CDR2 SQIVND (reference sequence). The CDR3 has 15 amino acids. J lost 0 bases, V lost 9 bases, and 8 bases had no gene match.

There are a few counts of this clone. This rearrangement joins TRBV4-1 to TRBJ1-4, with 8 nucleotides matching TRBD1. The CDR3 sequence is 19 residues long. Germline lookup yields CDR1 MGHRA and CDR2 YSYEKL. The V and J ends lost 2 bases and 4 bases, in that order; junction bases with no gene match: 15. DNA of the CDR3: TGCGCCAGCAGCCAACTTGAACCGGGACAGGTGTTGTTTAATGAAAAACTGTTTTTT. Translation gives CASSQLEPGQVLFNEKLFF.

This clone was seen a handful of times. V and J are TRBV19 and TRBJ1-2; weak D call: TRBD1 (6 bases). There are 16 residues in the CDR3. In germline, CDR1 is LNHDA, CDR2 SQIVND (reference sequence). With 5 bases removed from V and 6 bases from J, the gap between germline ends came to 22 bases. The chain's CDR3 is CASSPNAGDRSHGYTF. The CDR3 DNA reads TGTGCCAGTAGTCCCAACGCGGGAGACAGGAGTCATGGCTACACCTTC.

Here the CDR3 DNA reads TGTGCCAGCAGTTACGATCCCTCGGTTTTGCGTCGGGCCCTCCACTTT. This gives the protein CASSYDPSVLRRALHF. The chain recombines TRBV6-5 with TRBJ1-6; D unclear. Germline assignment: CDR1 MNHEY and CDR2 SVGAGI. This CDR3 is built from 16 residues. Between the trimmed V and J ends, which lost 2 bases and 14 bases, there was a span of 22 bases.

The chain recombines TRBV11-2 with TRBJ1-2; 7 nucleotides match TRBD1. Trimming removed 5 bases from V and 4 bases from J; junction bases left unmatched: 16. The CDR3 is 17 residues long. Germline lookup yields CDR1 SGHAT and CDR2 FQNNGV. CDR3 protein: CASSPGGTVHLSYGYTF. CDR3 coding DNA: TGTGCCAGCAGCCCCGGTGGGACAGTGCATTTGAGCTATGGCTACACCTTC. The complete variable domain, with remaining parts taken from reference TRBV11-2 and TRBJ1-2, reads EAGVAQSPRYKIIEKRQSVAFWCNPISGHATLYWYQQILGQGPKLLIQFQNNGVVDDSQLPKDRFSAERLKGVDSTLKIQPAKLEDSAVYLCASSPGGTVHLSYGYTFGSGTRLTVV.

The chain has TRBV4-3 and TRBJ2-7; TRBD2 aligns across 9 bases. This CDR3 is built from 17 residues. Germline V lookup: CDR1 LGHNA, CDR2 YSLEER. V was pared by 0 bases and J by 6 bases, with 12 bases of the junction left unmatched. CDR3 loop: CASSQDRSAGGTREQYF. The CDR3 DNA follows: TGCGCCAGCAGCCAAGATAGGTCAGCGGGAGGCACACGCGAGCAGTACTTC.

This clone is a singleton in its sample. The genes are TRBV5-6 and TRBJ2-5; 8 bases are shared with TRBD2. The V gene end was trimmed by 2 bases and the J gene end by 11 bases; junction bases not matched to a gene: 17. Germline CDR1 reads SGHDT; CDR2 reads YYEEEE. The CDR3 runs to 16 residues. CDR3 sequence: CASSFSGGAGYWEQYF. In nucleotides, the CDR3 is TGTGCCAGCAGCTTCTCCGGGGGGGCCGGTTATTGGGAGCAGTACTTC.

This clone has only a few counts. The chain is built from TRBV5-1 and TRBJ1-1; the D is unclear. V gave up 0 bases and J gave up 5 bases, with 14 bases separating them. The CDR3 is 15 residues long. Germline V gene lookup returns CDR1 SGHRS and CDR2 YFSETQ. CDR3 residues: CASSLGTRRVTEAFF. The CDR3 region has the DNA TGCGCCAGCAGCTTGGGAACGAGGAGGGTTACTGAAGCTTTCTTT.

The V and J genes are TRBV9 and TRBJ2-5; D possibly corresponds to TRBD1 (5 bases). Between the trimmed V and J ends, which lost 0 bases and 5 bases, there was a span of 14 bases. Germline V gene data show CDR1 as SGDLS and CDR2 as YYNGEE. The CDR3 sequence is 15 residues long. The CDR3 is CASSVVGSGMETQYF. CDR3 DNA sequence: TGTGCCAGCAGCGTAGTTGGTTCAGGGATGGAGACCCAGTACTTC.

This chain links TRBV5-6 with TRBJ1-1; D is uncertain. The CDR3 covers 12 residues. The V end was cut by 2 bases, the J end by 8 bases, with 10 bases between. Germline-derived CDR1 and CDR2 are SGHDT and YYEEEE. CDR3 in DNA: TGTGCCAGCAGCTTCGCAGACGGGGAAGCTTTCTTT. This sequence encodes CASSFADGEAFF. Full variable domain (rest looked up from reference TRBV5-6 and TRBJ1-1): DAGVTQSPTHLIKTRGQQVTLRCSPKSGHDTVSWYQQALGQGPQFIFQYYEEEERQRGNFPDRFSGHQFPNYSSELNVNALLLGDSALYLCASSFADGEAFFGQGTRLTVV.

This chain uses TRBV10-2 with TRBJ2-7; 10 positions agree with TRBD2. Per the germline V gene, CDR1 is WSHSY and CDR2 is SAAADI. Trimming at V came to 1 base and at J to 7 bases, leaving 7 bases not matched to a gene. This CDR3 contains 15 residues. The CDR3 nucleotides are TGCGCCAGCAGTGAGTTAGCGGGAGGAATGAGGGAGCAGTACTTC. Translated: CASSELAGGMREQYF.

A single count supports this clone. The J gene is TRBJ2-7, the V gene TRBV5-1; D might be TRBD1 (5 bases). Germline V CDR1 and CDR2: SGHRS, YFSETQ. This CDR3 contains 14 residues. Trimming removed 3 bases from V and 0 bases from J, with 10 bases in between. CDR3 region: CASSSGHLSYEQYF. The CDR3 DNA sequence: TGCGCCAGCAGCTCCGGACATCTCTCCTACGAGCAGTACTTC. The entire variable domain, with the rest obtained from reference TRBV5-1 and TRBJ2-7, is as follows: KAGVTQTPRYLIKTRGQQVTLSCSPISGHRSVSWYQQTPGQGLQFLFEYFSETQRNKGNFPGRFSGRQFSNSRSEMNVSTLELGDSALYLCASSSGHLSYEQYFGPGTRLTVT.

The chain uses TRBV27 and TRBJ2-1; TRBD1 matches 9 bases. Germline values: CDR1 MNHEY, CDR2 SMNVEV (reference sequence). Unmatched junction bases numbered 7, after V lost 7 bases and J lost 9 bases. The CDR3 sequence is 13 residues long. Here the CDR3 reads CASKEQGASEQFF. The CDR3 DNA follows: TGTGCCAGCAAGGAACAGGGGGCGAGTGAGCAGTTCTTC.

This rearrangement joins TRBV2 to TRBJ2-5, with D possibly being TRBD1 (5 bases). Trimming removed 2 bases from V and 2 bases from J, with 12 bases in between. The CDR3 contains 15 residues. The V gene's germline CDR1 is SNHLY and CDR2 FYNNEI. The DNA for the CDR3 is TGTGCCAGCAGTGAATTGGGGCGCGGTCAAGAGACCCAGTACTTC. Translated: CASSELGRGQETQYF.

This clone was seen once. The chain employs TRBV4-1 and TRBJ2-6; TRBD1 is a possible D gene (6 bases). Germline CDR1 and CDR2: MGHRA and YSYEKL. V was trimmed by 0 bases and J by 0 bases, leaving 9 bases between them. The CDR3 runs 17 residues. The CDR3 sequence: CASSQDQGISGANVLTF. In DNA form, the CDR3 reads TGCGCCAGCAGCCAAGATCAGGGGATCTCTGGGGCCAACGTCCTGACTTTC.